Described below is a single T cell receptor beta chain sequence and its context. The target antigen is unknown. The sample belongs to a study of cytomegalovirus exposure and HLA in healthy donors. The donors (healthy individuals) were bone marrow donors. The primer mix had 60 Vbeta and 13 Jbeta primers. The assay was immunoSEQ multiplex PCR, and TCRdb's table has in-frame clones only and misses some. The sample contains over 150,000 clones, around 72% of which appear only once. This CDR3 contains 17 residues. Findings and limits, study-wide: The study labeled approximately 150 TCR beta chains cytomegalovirus-associated.

The TCR originated in a middle-aged man in good health and CMV-seronegative. Input material: PBMCs. The J gene is TRBJ1-2, the V gene TRBV7-5; whether TRBD1, the table's D call, matches the DNA was not checked. TRBV7-5 is designated a pseudogene. CDR3 sequence reads: CVRSLIPDRGGTYGYTF. The CDR3 nucleotides read TGTGTCAGAAGCTTAATCCCAGACAGGGGGGGAACCTATGGCTACACCTTC.